Sequencing of this T cell receptor (beta chain) was carried out in a study of shared T cell receptors in the human thymus. TCRdb keeps only in-frame clones here, not all; method: immunoSEQ multiplex PCR. The table includes approximately 490,000 clones, approximately 80% detected once. These data are also associated with another study on human thymus T cells. From that second work: Obtained as resections during corrective heart surgery, the thymus tissue was then studied.

The specimen sequenced was thymocytes. This sequence was found in a boy under three years old with a congenital heart defect.

The chain's CDR3 is CASSEALLHGRLAGSKSYEQYF. The CDR3, as DNA: TGTGCCAGCAGTGAAGCGCTTCTTCATGGTCGGCTAGCGGGAAGTAAGTCCTACGAGCAGTACTTC. The V call is TRBV6-1, the J call TRBJ2-7; TRBD2 agrees at 9 bases. The CDR3 contains 22 residues. V lost 0 bases to trimming and J lost 1 base; unmatched junction nucleotides: 22. Germline CDR1 reads MNHNS; CDR2 reads SASEGT.